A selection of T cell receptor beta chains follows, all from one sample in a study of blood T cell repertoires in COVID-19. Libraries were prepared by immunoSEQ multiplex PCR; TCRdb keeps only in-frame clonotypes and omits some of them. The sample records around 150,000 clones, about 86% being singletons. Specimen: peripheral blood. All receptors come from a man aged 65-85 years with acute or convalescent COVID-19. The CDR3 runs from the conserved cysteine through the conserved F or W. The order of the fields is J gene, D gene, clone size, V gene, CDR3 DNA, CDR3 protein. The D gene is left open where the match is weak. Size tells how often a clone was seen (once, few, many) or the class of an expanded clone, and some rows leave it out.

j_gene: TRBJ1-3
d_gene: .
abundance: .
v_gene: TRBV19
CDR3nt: TGTGCCAGTAGTATACAGGGAAACACCATATATTTT
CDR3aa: CASSIQGNTIYF

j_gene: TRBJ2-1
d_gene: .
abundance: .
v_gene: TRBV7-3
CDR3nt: TGTGCCAGCAGCCCCGACAGCTCCGTGGGGAATGAGCAGTTCTTC
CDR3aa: CASSPDSSVGNEQFF

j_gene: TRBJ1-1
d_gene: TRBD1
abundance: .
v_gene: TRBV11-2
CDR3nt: TGTGCCAGCAGTCCTGACCCAGGGGGCACTGAAGCTTTCTTT
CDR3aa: CASSPDPGGTEAFF

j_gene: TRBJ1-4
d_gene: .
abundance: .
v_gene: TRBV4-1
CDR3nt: TGCGCCAGCAGCCAAGGGAGGGATCAGGGTGAAAAACTGTTTTTT
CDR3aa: CASSQGRDQGEKLFF

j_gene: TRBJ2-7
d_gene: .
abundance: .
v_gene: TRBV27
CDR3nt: TGTGCCAGCAGTTCCCTCGGGAGTTACGAGCAGTACTTC
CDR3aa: CASSSLGSYEQYF

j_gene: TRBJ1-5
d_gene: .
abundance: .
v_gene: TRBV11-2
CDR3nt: TGTGCCAGCAGCTTAGCGGGGAAGCGGGATCAGCCCCAGCATTTT
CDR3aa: CASSLAGKRDQPQHF

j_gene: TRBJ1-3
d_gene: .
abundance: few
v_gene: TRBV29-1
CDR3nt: TGCAGCGTGTCGACGCAGGGTTCTGGAAACACCATATATTTT
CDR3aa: CSVSTQGSGNTIYF

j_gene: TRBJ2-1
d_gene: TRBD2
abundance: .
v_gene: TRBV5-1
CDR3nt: TGCGCCAGCAGCCCGGGGGGGACTAGCCGAAATGAGCAGTTCTTC
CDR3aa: CASSPGGTSRNEQFF

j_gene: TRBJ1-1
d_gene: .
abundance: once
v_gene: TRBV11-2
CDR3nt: TGTGCCAGCAGCTTAGGGCCGAACACTGAAGCTTTCTTT
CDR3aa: CASSLGPNTEAFF

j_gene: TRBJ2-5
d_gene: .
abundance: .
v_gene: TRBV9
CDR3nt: TGTGCCAGCAGCGTAGGATCAGGGCCACTCCAAGAGACCCAGTACTTC
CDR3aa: CASSVGSGPLQETQYF